Listed here are 15 T cell receptor beta chains from one sample, sequenced in a study of shared clonotypes between healthy human individuals. Naive CD8 cells comprised CD45RO-negative, CCR7-positively selected cells, excluding terminally differentiated effector memory CD45RA+ cells. Sequencing was performed with immunoSEQ multiplex PCR; in TCRdb, only in-frame clones are kept and a portion is missing. The sample lists hundreds of thousands of clones, 96% occurring once. The source material was naive CD8+ T cells sorted from blood. These receptors were collected from a woman in her twenties or thirties in good health.

About this clone itself: One end of the junction is discordant with germline, which a read error may explain. This chain joins TRBV27 and TRBJ1-1; possibly TRBD1 for D (5 bases). The CDR3 has 15 residues. The V gene's germline CDR1 is MNHEY and CDR2 SMNVEV (reference sequence). For the CDR3, the DNA is TGTGCCAGCAGTCTATCACAGGAGATGAACACTGAAGCTTTCTTT. It codes for CASSLSQEMNTEAFF.

J is TRBJ2-7 and V is TRBV7-9, with 9 bases aligning to TRBD1. Trimming cost V 7 bases and J 2 bases; bases outside gene matches: 9. The CDR3 spans 15 residues. CDR1 SEHNR and CDR2 FQNEAQ come from the germline V gene (reference sequence). The CDR3 coding sequence is TGTGCCAGCACCCCTCGGGACAGGGTTCCCTACGAGCAGTACTTC. Protein product: CASTPRDRVPYEQYF.

The chain has TRBV7-9 and TRBJ1-1; D unclear. The CDR3 runs to 9 residues. Per germline, CDR1 SEHNR and CDR2 FQNEAQ (reference sequence). V dropped 11 bases and J dropped 4 bases, with 5 bases sitting between them. In nucleotides, the CDR3 is TGTGCCTCGGGCACTGAAGCTTTCTTT. Translating gives CASGTEAFF.

Comment on this clone: Other DNA sequences in the same sample also yield this CDR3. The chain recombines TRBV7-9 with TRBJ2-5, with 7 bases aligning to TRBD1. Trimming removed 5 bases from V and 1 base from J; junction bases left unmatched: 4. CDR1 and CDR2 from the germline V gene are SEHNR and FQNEAQ (reference sequence). The CDR3 totals 14 residues. CDR3 amino acids: CASSGRDSQETQYF. Here the CDR3 DNA reads TGTGCCAGCAGCGGAAGGGACAGCCAAGAGACCCAGTACTTC.

The genes are TRBV4-1 and TRBJ2-7; no firm D call. CDR3 length equals 17 residues. From germline, CDR1 is MGHRA and CDR2 YSYEKL. V was shortened by 0 bases and J by 0 bases, with 15 bases between the two germline ends. This CDR3 reads CASSQEPLDWLSYEQYF. CDR3 coding DNA: TGCGCCAGCAGCCAAGAACCCTTAGATTGGCTCTCCTACGAGCAGTACTTC.

The rearrangement links TRBV6-1 to TRBJ2-7; the match to TRBD1 covers 8 bases. Germline V CDR1 and CDR2: MNHNS, SASEGT. Trimming removed 1 base from V and 0 bases from J; junction bases left unmatched: 5. CDR3 size: 16 residues. The CDR3 DNA reads as TGTGCCAGCAGTGAAGGCTTAGGGACAGGCTCCTACGAGCAGTACTTC. Amino acid sequence: CASSEGLGTGSYEQYF.

V usage is TRBV4-1 and J usage is TRBJ1-3; D is unresolved. V dropped 4 bases and J dropped 2 bases, with 12 bases sitting between them. This CDR3 spans 15 amino acids. Germline V lookup: CDR1 MGHRA, CDR2 YSYEKL. The CDR3 spells CASSRIGGTGNTIYF. As DNA, the CDR3 is TGCGCCAGCAGCCGCATAGGAGGTACTGGAAACACCATATATTTT.

The gene calls are TRBV6-1 and TRBJ1-5; D call uncertain. V was cut by 3 bases and J by 0 bases, with 6 bases left in between. CDR1 and CDR2 (germline): MNHNS, SASEGT. There are 14 residues in the CDR3. For the CDR3, the DNA is TGTGCCAGCAGTGACACAAATAGCAATCAGCCCCAGCATTTT. As protein: CASSDTNSNQPQHF.

This clone appeared once. The chain couples TRBV19 to TRBJ1-5, with unresolved D. The V end was cut by 2 bases, the J end by 3 bases, with 2 bases between. This CDR3 has 12 residues. CDR1 LNHDA and CDR2 SQIVND come from the germline V gene (reference sequence). This chain's CDR3 is CASSILNQPQHF. Written as DNA, the CDR3 is TGTGCCAGTAGTATACTCAATCAGCCCCAGCATTTT. The full variable domain, rest sourced from reference TRBV19 and TRBJ1-5, is DGGITQSPKYLFRKEGQNVTLSCEQNLNHDAMYWYRQDPGQGLRLIYYSQIVNDFQKGDIAEGYSVSREKKESFPLTVTSAQKNPTAFYLCASSILNQPQHFGDGTRLSIL.

This chain joins TRBV28 and TRBJ2-7, with D possibly matching TRBD1 (6 bases). Trimming pared 5 bases from V and 1 base from J, leaving 15 bases between. This CDR3 has 15 amino acids. From germline, CDR1 is MDHEN and CDR2 SYDVKM. The CDR3: CASSPYQGGSYEQYF. DNA of the CDR3: TGTGCCAGCAGTCCGTACCAAGGGGGTTCCTACGAGCAGTACTTC. Complete variable domain (other parts from reference TRBV28 and TRBJ2-7): DVKVTQSSRYLVKRTGEKVFLECVQDMDHENMFWYRQDPGLGLRLIYFSYDVKMKEKGDIPEGYSVSREKKERFSLILESASTNQTSMYLCASSPYQGGSYEQYFGPGTRLTVT.

This clone came up once. The V gene is TRBV28, the J gene TRBJ2-2, with 12 positions matching TRBD2. Trimming took 3 bases from V and 1 from J; bases not matched to a gene: 0. The CDR3 consists of 16 residues. The germline gives CDR1 MDHEN, CDR2 SYDVKM. As DNA, the CDR3 is TGTGCCAGCAGTTTGACTAGCGGGGGGAACACCGGGGAGCTGTTTTTT. Translating it yields CASSLTSGGNTGELFF.

The rearrangement joins TRBV10-2 to TRBJ2-1; a possible D gene is TRBD2 (6 bases). V lost 9 bases to trimming and J lost 5 bases, with 14 bases between them. The CDR3 covers 13 residues. The V gene's germline CDR1 is WSHSY and CDR2 SAAADI. The CDR3 nucleotides are TGCGCCAGTTTCGGAGGGTCCAACAATGAGCAGTTCTTC. Its translation is CASFGGSNNEQFF.

The V call is TRBV4-1, the J call TRBJ1-4; 8 bases fit TRBD1. J gave up 5 bases and V 5 bases, and 1 base lay outside the gene matches. CDR3 length: 13 amino acids. The germline V gene has CDR1 MGHRA and CDR2 YSYEKL. The chain's CDR3 is CASSSGGNEKLFF. The CDR3 DNA follows: TGCGCCAGCAGCTCAGGGGGCAATGAAAAACTGTTTTTT.

Worth noting for this clone: This specimen includes other DNA sequences encoding the same CDR3. This sequence joins TRBV27 and TRBJ1-1; weak D call: TRBD1 (6 bases). The CDR3 length is 12 residues. CDR1 is MNHEY, CDR2 SMNVEV, per germline (reference sequence). V dropped 6 bases and J dropped 5 bases, with 10 bases sitting between them. This CDR3 reads CASRQGGTEAFF. CDR3 coding DNA: TGTGCCAGCAGACAAGGGGGAACTGAAGCTTTCTTT.

The chain links TRBV29-1 to TRBJ2-7; D uncertain. V was cut by 6 bases and J by 2 bases, with 20 bases left in between. Germline V CDR1 and CDR2: SQVTM, ANQGSEA. The CDR3 totals 15 residues. The CDR3 sequence: CSVLEQIRTTYEQYF. CDR3 DNA sequence: TGCAGCGTACTCGAACAAATCAGAACAACCTACGAGCAGTACTTC.